This T cell receptor (beta chain) comes out of a study of cytomegalovirus exposure and HLA in healthy donors. Study results and limitations: Most sequenced TCRs were rare (though some public TCRs occurred in many donors). The study designated 150 or so TCR beta chains cytomegalovirus-associated. The classifier, whose performance was assessed in both the original and validation cohorts, reportedly diagnosed cytomegalovirus status with high specificity and sensitivity.

Assay used: immunoSEQ multiplex PCR; TCRdb lists only in-frame clones, some missing. The sample shows just under 150,000 clones, about 87% of them seen only once. In regard to this clone: Its target is not known.

The donors were part of the validation cohort of fewer than 150 subjects. That cohort was separate from the first cohort, which comprised roughly 670 subjects. J gave up 2 bases and V 4 bases, and 2 bases lay outside the gene matches. Germline V gives CDR1 MNHNS, CDR2 SASEGT. The CDR3 length is 14 residues. V is TRBV6-1 and J is TRBJ1-5; 7 bases agree with TRBD1. Sample: PBMCs. The sequence was obtained from a man aged 18 to 29 in good health and CMV-seropositive. The CDR3 DNA follows: TGTGCCAGCAGTGGACAGGGCGGCAATCAGCCCCAGCATTTT. It yields the protein CASSGQGGNQPQHF.